These T cell receptor beta chains were read from a single sample in a study of control samples from healthy donors and cancer patients. Using immunoSEQ multiplex PCR, the repertoire was profiled, and TCRdb retains in-frame clones only, with some absent. The data show around 140,000 clones, about nine tenths seen once. The material sequenced was blood. These receptors were obtained from a man aged 18 to 29 in good health. Both conserved end residues are part of each CDR3. A D gene is named only where the DNA matches it firmly. Where a row states a size, it is once, few, many or the class of an expanded clone; other rows omit it.

.,TRBV7-9,TRBJ2-2,.,TGTGCCAGCAGCTTACCGGGACTTAACACCGGGGAGCTGTTTTTT,CASSLPGLNTGELFF
.,TRBV10-3,TRBJ2-2,.,TGTGCCATCAGTGAGTCCAGTCCCACCGGGGAGCTGTTTTTT,CAISESSPTGELFF
once,TRBV18,TRBJ2-5,.,TGTGCCAGCTCACCACTGGGGCAGGGAGAGACCCAGTACTTC,CASSPLGQGETQYF
once,TRBV14,TRBJ1-3,.,TGTGCCAGCAGCCTAAGGGTCCCTGGAAACACCATATATTTT,CASSLRVPGNTIYF
.,TRBV12-3/TRBV12-4,TRBJ2-2,.,TGTGCCAGCAGTTTCGTTAGGGAGAGGGAGCTGTTTTTT,CASSFVRERELFF
.,TRBV11-2,TRBJ2-5,TRBD2,TGTGCCAGCAGCTTAGGACTAGCGGTGGGGGAGACCCAGTACTTC,CASSLGLAVGETQYF
.,TRBV27,TRBJ1-6,.,TGTGCCAGCAGGACCCCCAGCCGCTCTAATTCACCCCTCCACTTT,CASRTPSRSNSPLHF
few,TRBV6-6,TRBJ2-3,TRBD2,TGTGCCAGCAGGCGACCGGAGACTAGCGGCACAGATACGCAGTATTTT,CASRRPETSGTDTQYF
.,TRBV3-1/TRBV3-2,TRBJ1-4,.,TGTGCCAGCAGCCAAGAAATAGGGAGTAATGAAAAACTGTTTTTT,CASSQEIGSNEKLFF
.,TRBV6-5,TRBJ1-5,.,TGTGCCAGCAGTTACGTGATAGATCAGCCCCAGCATTTT,CASSYVIDQPQHF
.,TRBV15,TRBJ2-3,TRBD2,TGTGCCACCAGCAGTGACCGGGGACTACCTAGCACAGATACGCAGTATTTT,CATSSDRGLPSTDTQYF
.,TRBV30,TRBJ2-7,.,TGTGCCTGGAGTGTAGGGCACTCCTACGAGCAGTACTTC,CAWSVGHSYEQYF
.,TRBV2,TRBJ2-2,TRBD2,TGTGCCACCATGACTAGCGGGGGGGAAAACACCGGGGAGCTGTTTTTT,CATMTSGGENTGELFF
.,TRBV4-2,TRBJ1-1,.,TGTGCCAGCAGCCAATGGGGGCAGAACACTGAAGCTTTCTTT,CASSQWGQNTEAFF
.,TRBV24-1,TRBJ1-2,TRBD1,TGTGCCACCACGATAGTTCCCACAGGGGGCCAGGGCTACACCTTC,CATTIVPTGGQGYTF
.,TRBV19,TRBJ2-7,TRBD1,TGTGCCAGTAGTATAAGGGGACAGCTAACCTACGAGCAGTACTTC,CASSIRGQLTYEQYF
.,TRBV2,TRBJ1-5,.,TGTGCCAGCAGTGAATGGGCCGTAAATCAGCCCCAGCATTTT,CASSEWAVNQPQHF
.,TRBV4-1,TRBJ1-2,TRBD1,TGCGCCAGCAGCCAAGAAGGGCAGGGGGCGCGAGTTGGCTACACCTTC,CASSQEGQGARVGYTF
.,TRBV6-5,TRBJ2-5,.,TGTGCCAGCAGTTACTCGGGGCCGAAGGGAGAGACCCAGTACTTC,CASSYSGPKGETQYF
once,TRBV25-1,TRBJ1-2,TRBD1,TGTGCCAGCAGTGGCGGGACAGGGCTGCTTTCCACCATCTACACCTTC,CASSGGTGLLSTIYTF
once,TRBV5-1,TRBJ2-5,.,TGCGCCAGCAGCTCTCCGGGATCAGTGGAGACCCAGTACTTC,CASSSPGSVETQYF
once,TRBV2,TRBJ1-2,TRBD1,TGTGCCAGCGTTCAACAGGGGTCGTTTGTCGGACGTGGCTACACCTTC,CASVQQGSFVGRGYTF